The text below deals with one T cell receptor (beta chain). This sample was taken from a study of blood T cell repertoires in COVID-19. About the study: PBMCs, B-cell-depleted T cells, or T cells provided the cDNA or gDNA that made up the material.

V shed 5 bases and J shed 0 bases, with 14 bases lying between them. CDR1 is LGHNT, CDR2 FRNRAP, per germline. This CDR3 spans 15 amino acids. Libraries were prepared by immunoSEQ multiplex PCR; TCRdb keeps only in-frame clonotypes and omits some of them. Of some 69,000 clones in the sample, approximately 80% were seen once. The receptor's source is a woman in her 70s with acute or convalescent COVID-19. The chain recombines TRBV12-5 with TRBJ2-7; D is perhaps TRBD2 (6 bases). The sample comprised peripheral blood. CDR3 amino acids: CASGTTAGPSYEQYF. CDR3 nucleotides: TGTGCTAGTGGTACAACCGCGGGGCCCTCCTACGAGCAGTACTTC.